This TCR beta chain was found in a study of CD8 T cells in ankylosing spondylitis. The sample holds many counts of this clonotype. Germline V lookup: CDR1 ENHRY, CDR2 SYGVKD. This CDR3 is 16 amino acids long. The V end lost 3 bases, the J end lost 1 base, and 13 bases lay between the germline ends. MiXCR, applied by TCRdb to the 5' RACE reads, yields one record per CDR3 protein. The data contain over 200,000 distinct CDR3 sequences, about 10% of them singletons. Sequencing was done on a sample of blood, either unsorted or a sorted T cell fraction (not recorded which). This rearrangement joins TRBV10-3 to TRBJ2-1; a possible D gene is TRBD1 (6 bases). This sequence originates from a male donor with ankylosing spondylitis or in good health (not recorded which). This CDR3 reads CAISEEEDRSYNEQFF. The CDR3 bases are TGTGCCATCAGTGAAGAGGAGGACAGATCCTACAATGAGCAGTTCTTC.